A selection of T cell receptor beta chains follows, all from one sample in a study of cytomegalovirus exposure and HLA in healthy donors. TCRdb keeps only in-frame clones here, not all; method: immunoSEQ multiplex PCR. In the table there are tens of thousands of clones, under 85% of which are singletons. Sample: PBMCs. All receptors come from a man aged 50-59 years in good health and CMV-seronegative. The CDR3 runs from the conserved cysteine through the conserved F or W. A D gene is named only where the DNA matches it firmly. Clone sizes are given selectively: once, few, many, or a class where the clone is expanded.

CDR3	DNA	V	J	size	D
CASSPHRDFGGEQYF	TGTGCCAGCAGCCCCCACCGGGATTTCGGGGGGGAGCAGTACTTC	TRBV9	TRBJ2-5	.	TRBD2
CAWNPDSLGEKLFF	TGTGCCTGGAATCCGGACAGTCTGGGTGAAAAACTGTTTTTT	TRBV30	TRBJ1-4	once	.
CASSWAGQGAGNEQFF	TGCGCCAGCAGCTGGGCCGGACAGGGGGCGGGGAATGAGCAGTTCTTC	TRBV5-1	TRBJ2-1	.	TRBD1
CATSTSGGAEEQYF	TGTGCCACCTCGACTAGCGGGGGGGCGGAAGAGCAGTACTTC	TRBV7-9	TRBJ2-7	.	TRBD2
CASGFGREGSGNTIYF	TGTGCTAGTGGTTTCGGGAGGGAGGGTTCTGGAAACACCATATATTTT	TRBV12-5	TRBJ1-3	.	.
CASSPPGEAGGFHEQYF	TGTGCCAGTAGCCCTCCCGGAGAAGCAGGGGGCTTTCACGAGCAGTACTTC	TRBV19	TRBJ2-7	.	TRBD1
CASSGGVRGEAFF	TGTGCCAGCAGTGGGGGCGTCAGGGGTGAAGCTTTCTTT	TRBV27	TRBJ1-1	.	.
CASTPGGASRGYTF	TGTGCCAGCACCCCGGGGGGAGCCTCCAGGGGCTACACCTTC	TRBV7-9	TRBJ1-2	once	.
CASSLVQARNTGELFF	TGTGCTAGCAGCTTAGTGCAGGCGCGTAACACCGGGGAGCTGTTTTTT	TRBV7-7	TRBJ2-2	.	.
CASSVDGGGMGNTIYF	TGTGCCAGCAGCGTTGACGGGGGAGGAATGGGAAACACCATATATTTT	TRBV9	TRBJ1-3	.	.
CASSPTGNYGYTF	TGTGCCAGCAGCCCGACGGGGAACTATGGCTACACCTTC	TRBV11-2	TRBJ1-2	.	.
CASSLGTGSNQPQHF	TGTGCCAGCAGCTTGGGGACAGGGAGCAATCAGCCCCAGCATTTT	TRBV7-9	TRBJ1-5	.	TRBD1